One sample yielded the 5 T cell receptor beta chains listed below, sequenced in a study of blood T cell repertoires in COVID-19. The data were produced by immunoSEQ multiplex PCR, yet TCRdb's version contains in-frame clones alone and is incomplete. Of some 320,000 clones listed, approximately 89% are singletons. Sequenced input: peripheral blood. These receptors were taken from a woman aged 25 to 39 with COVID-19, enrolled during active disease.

Here the CDR3 DNA reads TGCGCCAGCAGTCCCAGGACAGGGGATAATCGGAACACTGAAGCTTTCTTT. It codes for CASSPRTGDNRNTEAFF. The chain is built from TRBV23-1 and TRBJ1-1, with 9 bases aligning to TRBD1. TRBV23-1 is classed as an ORF, of uncertain function. The CDR3 contains 17 residues. The V and J ends lost 4 bases and 1 base, in that order; junction bases with no gene match: 10.

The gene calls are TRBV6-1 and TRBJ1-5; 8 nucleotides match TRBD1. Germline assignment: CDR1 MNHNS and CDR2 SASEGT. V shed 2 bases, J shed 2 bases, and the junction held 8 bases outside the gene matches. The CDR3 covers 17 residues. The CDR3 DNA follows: TGTGCCAGCAGTGAAAGGGGACAGGTATTGGGCAATCAGCCCCAGCATTTT. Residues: CASSERGQVLGNQPQHF.

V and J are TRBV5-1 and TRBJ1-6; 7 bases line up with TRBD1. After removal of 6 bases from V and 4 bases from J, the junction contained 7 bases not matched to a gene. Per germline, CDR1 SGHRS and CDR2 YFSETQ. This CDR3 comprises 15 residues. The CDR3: CASTRQGGYNSPLHF. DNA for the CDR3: TGCGCCAGCACAAGACAGGGCGGGTATAATTCACCCCTCCACTTT.

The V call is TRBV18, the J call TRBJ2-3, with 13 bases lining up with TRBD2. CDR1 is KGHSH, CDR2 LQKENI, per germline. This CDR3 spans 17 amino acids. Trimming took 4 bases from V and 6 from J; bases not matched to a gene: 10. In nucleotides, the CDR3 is TGTGCCAGCTCACTCCGGACTAGCGGGGGACCTCGGGATACGCAGTATTTT. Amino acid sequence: CASSLRTSGGPRDTQYF.

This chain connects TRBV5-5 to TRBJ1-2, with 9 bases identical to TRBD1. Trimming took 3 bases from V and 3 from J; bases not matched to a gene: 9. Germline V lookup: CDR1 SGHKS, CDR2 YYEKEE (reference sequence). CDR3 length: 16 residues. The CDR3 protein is CASSSFGTGFDYGYTF. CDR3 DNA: TGTGCCAGCAGCTCATTCGGGACAGGGTTTGACTATGGCTACACCTTC.